Listed here is a single T cell receptor beta chain. Antigen specificity is unknown. Germline V CDR1 and CDR2: MGHRA, YSYEKL. The CDR3 runs to 15 residues. Trimming cost V 1 base and J 0 bases, with 7 bases left between them. The record originates from a study of CD8 T cells in ankylosing spondylitis. TCRdb analysed the 5' RACE reads with MiXCR anew, one entry per CDR3 protein. The sample lists a few hundred thousand distinct CDR3 sequences; 6% to 8% were seen once. Study results and limitations: A motif in TCR beta, a set of 8 or 9 highly homologous variants, appeared characteristic of ankylosing spondylitis blood.

Material: blood, either unsorted or a sorted T cell fraction (not recorded which). The TCR was taken from a male donor with ankylosing spondylitis. The chain uses TRBV4-1 and TRBJ1-3; D gene ambiguous. The CDR3 DNA sequence: TGCGCCAGCAGCCAAGGGGGAATCTCTGGAAACACCATATATTTT. This encodes CASSQGGISGNTIYF.